This TCR beta chain was sequenced for a study of T cells in Graves' hyperthyroidism and ophthalmopathy. Overall study context: Specimen type is peripheral blood, collected at initial diagnosis prior to any treatment. Study findings and constraints: The authors' 13 V-J model separated ophthalmopathy from stable hyperthyroidism.

The sample holds a few counts of this clonotype. What it binds is not known. RNA transcripts served as the template for amplifying TCR beta CDR3 regions. RT-PCR in the first round (using the HTBI primer set) targeted the TCR CDR3. TCRdb used MiXCR to reprocess the multiplex PCR reads, holding one entry per CDR3 protein. This sample yields approximately 380,000 distinct CDR3 sequences, of which 11% to 15% are seen a single time; 25% to 30% belongs to the top ten. CDR1 is LGHDT, CDR2 YNNKEL, per germline (reference sequence). This CDR3 spans 15 amino acids. Trimming took off 2 bases at V and 2 bases at J, with 13 bases between the two ends.

The chain is built from TRBV3-1 and TRBJ2-7; D tentatively reads TRBD1 or TRBD2 (6 bases each). Input material: blood. This sequence originates from a man in his forties or fifties with Graves' ophthalmopathy. The CDR3 coding sequence is TGTGCCAGCAGCCAAATTCAGGGGACTCCCTACGAGCAGTACTTC. Protein product: CASSQIQGTPYEQYF.